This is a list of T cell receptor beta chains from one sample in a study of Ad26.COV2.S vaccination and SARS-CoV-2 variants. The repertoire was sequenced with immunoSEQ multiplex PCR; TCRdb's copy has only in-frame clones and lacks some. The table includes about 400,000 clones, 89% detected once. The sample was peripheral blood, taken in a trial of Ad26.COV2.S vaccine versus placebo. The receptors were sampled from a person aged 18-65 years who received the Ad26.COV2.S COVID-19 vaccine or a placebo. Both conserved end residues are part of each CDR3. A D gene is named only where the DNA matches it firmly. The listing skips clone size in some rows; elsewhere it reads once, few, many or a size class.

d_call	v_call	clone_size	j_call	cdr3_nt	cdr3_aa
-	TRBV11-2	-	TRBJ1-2	TGTGCCAGCAGCTTAGCCCCTAACTATGGCTACACCTTC	CASSLAPNYGYTF
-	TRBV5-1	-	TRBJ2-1	TGCGCCAGCAGCTTGGATTGGGGTGGGCCCTACAATGAGCAGTTCTTC	CASSLDWGGPYNEQFF
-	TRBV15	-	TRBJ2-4	TGTGCCACCAGCAGAGATACAGGGCAAAACATTCAGTACTTC	CATSRDTGQNIQYF
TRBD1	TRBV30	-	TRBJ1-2	TGTGCCTGGAGTACAGGGGTCGGCTACACCTTC	CAWSTGVGYTF
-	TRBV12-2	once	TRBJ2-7	TGTGCAAGTCGCTTCGCTAGCGACGAGCAGTACTTC	CASRFASDEQYF
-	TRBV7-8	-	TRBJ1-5	TGTGCCAGCAGCTTCCACAGGGAAGGTCAGCCCCAGCATTTT	CASSFHREGQPQHF
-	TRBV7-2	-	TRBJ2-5	TGTGCCAGCAGCTTAGCGCGAGGCAGGGGAGAGACCCAGTACTTC	CASSLARGRGETQYF
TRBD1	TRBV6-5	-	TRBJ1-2	TGTGCCACAGGACAGGGGGTCGCCCTATATGGCTACACCTTC	CATGQGVALYGYTF
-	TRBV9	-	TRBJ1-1	TGTGCCAGCAGCGTTGGGGCAAACACTGAAGCTTTCTTT	CASSVGANTEAFF
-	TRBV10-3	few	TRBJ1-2	TGTGCCATCGGCCCTGATTGGGGTGAGACTAACTATGGCTACACCTTC	CAIGPDWGETNYGYTF
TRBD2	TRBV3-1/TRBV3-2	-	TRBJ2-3	TGTGCCAGCAGCCTTACTAGCGGGGGAGATACGCAGTATTTT	CASSLTSGGDTQYF
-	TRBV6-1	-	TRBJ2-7	TGTGCCAGCAGTGAAGGTCAGGGGAGCTCCTACGAGCAGTACTTC	CASSEGQGSSYEQYF
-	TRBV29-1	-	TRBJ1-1	TGCAGCGTTGACATGAATTACTTAATGAACACTGAAGCTTTCTTT	CSVDMNYLMNTEAFF
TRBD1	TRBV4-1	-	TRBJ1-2	TGCGCCAGCAGCCAAGATCTAACAGGGGCTGGCTACACCTTC	CASSQDLTGAGYTF
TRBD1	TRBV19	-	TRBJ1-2	TGTGCCAGTAGTCCCCGGGACAGAGGACATGGCTACACCTTC	CASSPRDRGHGYTF
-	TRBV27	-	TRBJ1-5	TGTGCCAGCAGGGTCACACAAAATAGCAATCAGCCCCAGCATTTT	CASRVTQNSNQPQHF
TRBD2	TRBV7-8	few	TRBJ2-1	TGTGCCAGCAGCTGGGGCGGGAGGACTTACAATGAGCAGTTCTTC	CASSWGGRTYNEQFF
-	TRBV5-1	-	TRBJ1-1	TGCGCCAGCAGCTTTTCAGCGAACACTGAAGCTTTCTTT	CASSFSANTEAFF
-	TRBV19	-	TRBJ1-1	TGTGCCACCCGTGGAGGGTTAATTGGTGAAGCTTTCTTT	CATRGGLIGEAFF
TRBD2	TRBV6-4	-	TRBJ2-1	TGTGCCAGCAGTGAAGCAGCGGGGTCCTTCAATGAGCAGTTCTTC	CASSEAAGSFNEQFF
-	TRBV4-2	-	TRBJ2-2	TGTGCCAGCAGCCCCCGCGCAGGGGACACCGGGGAGCTGTTTTTT	CASSPRAGDTGELFF
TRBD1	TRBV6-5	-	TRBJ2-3	TGTGCCAGCAGTTATTCGGCTACAGGGGGCACAGATACGCAGTATTTT	CASSYSATGGTDTQYF
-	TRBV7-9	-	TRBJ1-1	TGTGCCAGCAGCTTTACAGGCCTTGGGAACACTGAAGCTTTCTTT	CASSFTGLGNTEAFF
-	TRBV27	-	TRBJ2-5	TGTGCCAGCAGTCAGGACCAAGAGACCCAGTACTTC	CASSQDQETQYF
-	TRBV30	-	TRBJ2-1	TGTGCCTTGACTAGCTACAATGAGCAGTTCTTC	CALTSYNEQFF
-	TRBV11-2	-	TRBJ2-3	TGTGCCAGCAGCCCGGGCCGATCTAGCACAGATACGCAGTATTTT	CASSPGRSSTDTQYF
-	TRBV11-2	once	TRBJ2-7	TGTGCCAGCAGCTTCGGCAACGAGCAGTACTTC	CASSFGNEQYF
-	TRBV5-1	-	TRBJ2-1	TGCGCCAGCAGCTTGGGCCATCGATACAATGAGCAGTTCTTC	CASSLGHRYNEQFF
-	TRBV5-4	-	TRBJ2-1	TGTGCCAGCAGCTTGGATCTCGCAGAGAGCTCCTACAATGAGCAGTTCTTC	CASSLDLAESSYNEQFF
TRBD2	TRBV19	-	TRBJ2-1	TGTGCCAGTAGTGGACTAGCGGGATTCAATGAGCAGTTCTTC	CASSGLAGFNEQFF
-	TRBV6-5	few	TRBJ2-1	TGTGCCAGCAGCCCACGGACAGTTTACAATGAGCAGTTCTTC	CASSPRTVYNEQFF
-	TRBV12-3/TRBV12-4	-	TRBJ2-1	TGTGCCAGCACCCGGGCGGAAACGGGGCAGTTCTTC	CASTRAETGQFF
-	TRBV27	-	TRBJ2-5	TGTGCCAGCAGTTCCAATCTCGGGGGCCAAGAGACCCAGTACTTC	CASSSNLGGQETQYF
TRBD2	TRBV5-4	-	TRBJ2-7	TGTGCCAGCAGCCTCCCAGCGGGAGGTGCCGAGCAGTACTTC	CASSLPAGGAEQYF
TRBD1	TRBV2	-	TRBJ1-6	TGTGCCAGCCGCCAAGTAGGGGGCCAAAATTCACCCCTCCACTTT	CASRQVGGQNSPLHF
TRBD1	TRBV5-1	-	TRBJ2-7	TGCGCCAGCAGCTTCCGGGACAGCTCTACCTACGAGCAGTACTTC	CASSFRDSSTYEQYF
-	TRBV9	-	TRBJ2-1	TGTGCCAGCAGCGTTCTGGACCGTCTCAATGAGCAGTTCTTC	CASSVLDRLNEQFF
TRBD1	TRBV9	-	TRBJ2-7	TGTGCCAGCAGCGTAGGGGACAGTTCCTACGAGCAGTACTTC	CASSVGDSSYEQYF
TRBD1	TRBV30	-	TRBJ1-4	TGTGCCTGGAGTGCAGGGACAGTGAAGGGAAAACTGTTTTTT	CAWSAGTVKGKLFF
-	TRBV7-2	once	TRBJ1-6	TGTGCCAGCAGCCCACCCGGACGTTCACCCCTCCACTTT	CASSPPGRSPLHF
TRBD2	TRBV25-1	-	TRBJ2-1	TGTGCCAGCAGTGCGGCTAGCGGGAGGGTGCCTGAGCAGTTCTTC	CASSAASGRVPEQFF
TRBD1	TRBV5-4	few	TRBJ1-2	TGTGCCAGCAGCGGAGACAGGGAAGGCTACACCTTC	CASSGDREGYTF
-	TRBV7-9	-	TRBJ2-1	TGTGCCAGCAAGATTATGGGCGATTCGCGGAATGAGCAGTTCTTC	CASKIMGDSRNEQFF
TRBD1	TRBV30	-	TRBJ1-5	TGTGCCTGGAGTCCGACAGGGGCGAGCAATCAGCCCCAGCATTTT	CAWSPTGASNQPQHF
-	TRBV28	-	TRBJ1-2	TGTGCCAGCAGTGTTGGCGATACAGACTATGGCTACACCTTC	CASSVGDTDYGYTF
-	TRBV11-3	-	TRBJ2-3	TGTGCCAGCAGCTTAGCCCCACGACTGACAGATACGCAGTATTTT	CASSLAPRLTDTQYF
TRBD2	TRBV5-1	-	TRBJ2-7	TGCGCCAGCAGTAGGTGGGAGGGCCGAGAGCAGTACTTC	CASSRWEGREQYF
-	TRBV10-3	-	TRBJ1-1	TGTGCCATCAGTGGACCGGGCTCAGAGAGCACTGAAGCTTTCTTT	CAISGPGSESTEAFF
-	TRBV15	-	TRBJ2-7	TGTGCCACCAGCACTCAGACAGCCTCCTACGAGCAGTACTTC	CATSTQTASYEQYF